Detailed here is one T cell receptor beta chain. Per germline, CDR1 SGDLS and CDR2 YYNGEE. V lost 4 bases to trimming and J lost 0 bases, with 8 bases between them. There are 15 residues in the CDR3. Sequencing was performed with immunoSEQ multiplex PCR; in TCRdb, only in-frame clones are kept and a portion is missing. The sample holds some 66,000 clones, 84% seen once. The sample originates from a study of T cells in localized non-small cell lung cancer. The chain combines TRBV9 with TRBJ2-6, with a tentative D call TRBD1 (6 bases). Sequencing was performed on peripheral blood, taken before any cancer treatment. The receptor was isolated from a female donor older than 55 with stage I lung adenocarcinoma. In nucleotides, the CDR3 is TGTGCCAGCAGCCGGACAGACTCTGGGGCCAACGTCCTGACTTTC. Its protein product is CASSRTDSGANVLTF.